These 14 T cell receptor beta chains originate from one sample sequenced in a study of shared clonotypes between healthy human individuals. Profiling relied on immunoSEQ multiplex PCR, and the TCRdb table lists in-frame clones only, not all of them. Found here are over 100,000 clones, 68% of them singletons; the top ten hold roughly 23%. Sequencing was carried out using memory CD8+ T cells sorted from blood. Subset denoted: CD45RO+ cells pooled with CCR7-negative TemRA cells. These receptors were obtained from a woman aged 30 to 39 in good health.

The CDR3 bases are TGTGCCAGCAGTTACTCCGGACAGGGGAACTACGAGCAGTACTTC. It encodes CASSYSGQGNYEQYF. The chain uses TRBV6-6 and TRBJ2-7; 9 positions agree with TRBD1. Germline V CDR1 and CDR2: MNHNY, SVGAGI (reference sequence). The CDR3 is 15 amino acids. Trimming took 0 bases from V and 3 from J; bases not matched to a gene: 3.

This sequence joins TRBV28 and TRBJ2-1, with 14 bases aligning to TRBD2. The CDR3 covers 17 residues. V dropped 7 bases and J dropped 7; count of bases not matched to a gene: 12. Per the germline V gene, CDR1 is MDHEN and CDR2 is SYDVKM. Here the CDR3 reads CASNTLEGLAGANEQFF. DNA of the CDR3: TGTGCCAGCAATACCTTGGAGGGACTAGCGGGGGCTAATGAGCAGTTCTTC.

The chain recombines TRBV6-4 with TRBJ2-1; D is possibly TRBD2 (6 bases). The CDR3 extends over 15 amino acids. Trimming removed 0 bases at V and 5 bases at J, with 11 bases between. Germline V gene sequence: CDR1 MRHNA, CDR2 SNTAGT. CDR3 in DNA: TGTGCCAGCAGTGACTCATCGGGAGCGAACAATGAGCAGTTCTTC. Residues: CASSDSSGANNEQFF.

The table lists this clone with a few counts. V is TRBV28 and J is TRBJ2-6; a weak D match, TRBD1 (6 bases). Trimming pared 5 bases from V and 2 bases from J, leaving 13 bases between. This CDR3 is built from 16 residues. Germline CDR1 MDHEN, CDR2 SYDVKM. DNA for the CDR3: TGTGCCAGCAGTCCAGGGGAAATCCCTGGGGCCAACGTCCTGACTTTC. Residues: CASSPGEIPGANVLTF.

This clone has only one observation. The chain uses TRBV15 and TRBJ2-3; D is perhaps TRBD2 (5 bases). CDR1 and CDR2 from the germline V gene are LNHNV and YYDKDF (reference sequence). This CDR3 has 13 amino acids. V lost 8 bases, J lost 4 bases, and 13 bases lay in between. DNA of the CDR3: TGTGCCACCCGCCCATGGAGGTCAGATACGCAGTATTTT. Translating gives CATRPWRSDTQYF.

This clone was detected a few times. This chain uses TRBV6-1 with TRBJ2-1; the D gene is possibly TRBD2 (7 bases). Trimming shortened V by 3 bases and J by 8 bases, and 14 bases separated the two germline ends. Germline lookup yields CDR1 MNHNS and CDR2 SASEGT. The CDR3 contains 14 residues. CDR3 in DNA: TGTGCCAGCAGTGAGGGGGGGCAGAGGGATGAGCAGTTCTTC. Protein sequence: CASSEGGQRDEQFF.

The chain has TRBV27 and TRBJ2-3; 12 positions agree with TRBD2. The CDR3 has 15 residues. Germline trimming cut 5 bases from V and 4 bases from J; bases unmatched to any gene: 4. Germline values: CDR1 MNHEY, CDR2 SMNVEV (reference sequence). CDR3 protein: CASSRLAGVADTQYF. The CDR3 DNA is TGTGCCAGCAGTAGACTAGCGGGAGTTGCAGATACGCAGTATTTT.

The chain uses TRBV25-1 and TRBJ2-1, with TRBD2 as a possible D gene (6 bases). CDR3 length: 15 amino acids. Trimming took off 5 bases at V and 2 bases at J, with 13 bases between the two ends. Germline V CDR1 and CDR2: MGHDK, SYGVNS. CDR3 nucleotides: TGTGCCAGCAGTTCAATAACGGGGGCCTACAATGAGCAGTTCTTC. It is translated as CASSSITGAYNEQFF.

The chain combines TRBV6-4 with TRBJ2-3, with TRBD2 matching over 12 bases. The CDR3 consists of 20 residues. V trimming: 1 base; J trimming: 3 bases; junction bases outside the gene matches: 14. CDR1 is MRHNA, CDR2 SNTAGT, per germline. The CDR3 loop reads CASSDFRTSGAIRITDTQYF. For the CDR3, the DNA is TGTGCCAGCAGTGACTTTAGGACTAGCGGGGCCATTCGAATAACAGATACGCAGTATTTT.

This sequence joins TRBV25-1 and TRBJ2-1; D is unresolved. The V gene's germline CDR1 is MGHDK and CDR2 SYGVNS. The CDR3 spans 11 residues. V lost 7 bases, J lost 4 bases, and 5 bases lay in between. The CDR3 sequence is CASMEYNEQFF. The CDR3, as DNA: TGTGCCAGCATGGAGTACAATGAGCAGTTCTTC. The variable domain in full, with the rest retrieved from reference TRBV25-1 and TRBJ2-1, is EADIYQTPRYLVIGTGKKITLECSQTMGHDKMYWYQQDPGMELHLIHYSYGVNSTEKGDLSSESTVSRIRTEHFPLTLESARPSHTSQYLCASMEYNEQFFGPGTRLTVL.

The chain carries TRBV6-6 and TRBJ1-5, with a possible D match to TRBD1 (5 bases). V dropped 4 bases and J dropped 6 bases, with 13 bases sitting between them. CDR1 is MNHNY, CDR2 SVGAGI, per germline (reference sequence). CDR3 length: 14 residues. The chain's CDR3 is CASSWLGQGQPQHF. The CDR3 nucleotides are TGTGCCAGCAGTTGGCTTGGGCAGGGTCAGCCCCAGCATTTT.

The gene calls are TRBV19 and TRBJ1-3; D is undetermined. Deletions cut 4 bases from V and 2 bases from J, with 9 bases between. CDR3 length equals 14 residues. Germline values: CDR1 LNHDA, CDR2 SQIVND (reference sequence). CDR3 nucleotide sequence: TGTGCCAGTAGTACAGCAGGCGCTGGAAACACCATATATTTT. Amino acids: CASSTAGAGNTIYF.

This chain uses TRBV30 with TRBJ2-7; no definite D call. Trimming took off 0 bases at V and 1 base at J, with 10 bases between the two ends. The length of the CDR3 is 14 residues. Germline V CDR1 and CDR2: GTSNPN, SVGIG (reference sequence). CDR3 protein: CAWSVLSLSYEQYF. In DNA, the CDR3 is TGTGCCTGGAGTGTATTATCACTTTCCTACGAGCAGTACTTC.

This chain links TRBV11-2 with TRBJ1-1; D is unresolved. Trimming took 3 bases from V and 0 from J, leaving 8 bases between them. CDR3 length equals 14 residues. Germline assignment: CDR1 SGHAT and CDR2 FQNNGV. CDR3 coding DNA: TGTGCCAGCAGCTTCGGGCAGCTGAACACTGAAGCTTTCTTT. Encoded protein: CASSFGQLNTEAFF.